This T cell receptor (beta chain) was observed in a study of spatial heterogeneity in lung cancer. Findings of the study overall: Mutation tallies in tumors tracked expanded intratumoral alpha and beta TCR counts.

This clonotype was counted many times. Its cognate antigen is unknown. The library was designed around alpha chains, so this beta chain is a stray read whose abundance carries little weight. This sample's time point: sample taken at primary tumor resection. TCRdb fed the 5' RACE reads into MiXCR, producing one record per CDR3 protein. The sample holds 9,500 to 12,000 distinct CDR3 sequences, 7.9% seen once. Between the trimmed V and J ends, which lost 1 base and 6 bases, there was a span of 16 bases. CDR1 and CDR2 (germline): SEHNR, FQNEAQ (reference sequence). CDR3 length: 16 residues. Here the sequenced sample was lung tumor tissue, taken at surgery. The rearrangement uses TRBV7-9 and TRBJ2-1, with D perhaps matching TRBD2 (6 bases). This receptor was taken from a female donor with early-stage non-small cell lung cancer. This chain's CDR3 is CASSLGGTGSGNEQFF. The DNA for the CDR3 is TGTGCCAGCAGCTTAGGAGGGACTGGCTCGGGCAATGAGCAGTTCTTC.